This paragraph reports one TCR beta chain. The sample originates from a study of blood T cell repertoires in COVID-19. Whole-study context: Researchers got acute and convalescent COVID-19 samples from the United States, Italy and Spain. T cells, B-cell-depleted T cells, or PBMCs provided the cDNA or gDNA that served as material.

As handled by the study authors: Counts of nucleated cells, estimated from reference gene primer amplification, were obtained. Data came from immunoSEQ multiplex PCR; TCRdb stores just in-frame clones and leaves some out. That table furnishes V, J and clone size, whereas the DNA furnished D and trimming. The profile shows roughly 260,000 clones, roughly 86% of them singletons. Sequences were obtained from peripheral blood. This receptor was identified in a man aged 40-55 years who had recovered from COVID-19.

The CDR3 DNA reads as TGCGCCAGCAGCCCTAGCGGATCTTCCTACGAGCAGTACTTC. Translated, it gives CASSPSGSSYEQYF. V usage is TRBV5-1 and J usage is TRBJ2-7; TRBD2 aligns across 7 bases. Germline-derived CDR1 and CDR2 are SGHRS and YFSETQ. The CDR3 consists of 14 residues. Trimming at V came to 4 bases and at J to 1 base, leaving 5 bases not matched to a gene.